This TCR beta chain was identified during a study of blood T cell repertoires in COVID-19. The overall study: Italy, Spain and the United States were the sources of the convalescent and acute COVID-19 samples. Nucleic acid was either cDNA or gDNA, and it came from T cells, B-cell-depleted T cells, or PBMCs.

Regarding this clone: Other DNA sequences in the sample encode the same CDR3.

Trimming stripped 0 bases from V and 0 bases from J, with 9 bases between. CDR3 size: 16 residues. CDR1 LGHNA and CDR2 YSLEER come from the germline V gene. How the authors handled the data: Amplified reference gene primers provided the basis for estimating nucleated cell counts. The assay was immunoSEQ multiplex PCR, and TCRdb's table has in-frame clones only and misses some. V, J and clone size are those of that table, while D and trimming were read from the DNA. The sample lists 300,000 to 400,000 clones, 91% occurring once. The sequenced sample was peripheral blood. The sequence derives from a woman under 30 who had recovered from COVID-19. This sequence joins TRBV4-3 and TRBJ2-1; tentatively, D is TRBD2 (6 bases). This chain's CDR3 is CASSQDGGSSYNEQFF. The CDR3 DNA reads TGCGCCAGCAGCCAAGATGGGGGGAGCTCCTACAATGAGCAGTTCTTC.